These 24 T cell receptor beta chains were sequenced from one sample in a study of blood T cells in healthy people across ages. A second 7 to 11 cycle PCR used barcoded and J-beta primers. A single record per CDR3 protein comes from TCRdb applying MiXCR to the 5' RACE reads. The sample records hundreds of thousands of distinct CDR3 sequences, about 55% being singletons. Specimen: blood. These TCRs come from a man older than 75 in good health.

This rearrangement joins TRBV5-5 to TRBJ2-3; 8 bases are a match to TRBD2. V gave up 2 bases and J gave up 1 base; unmatched junction bases: 0. The CDR3 is 14 amino acids. Germline V gives CDR1 SGHKS, CDR2 YYEKEE (reference sequence). CDR3 nucleotides: TGTGCCAGCAGCTTCGGGGGGGGCACAGATACGCAGTATTTT. It is translated as CASSFGGGTDTQYF. Supplemented by reference TRBV5-5 and TRBJ2-3, the full variable domain reads DAGVTQSPTHLIKTRGQQVTLRCSPISGHKSVSWYQQVLGQGPQFIFQYYEKEERGRGNFPDRFSARQFPNYSSELNVNALLLGDSALYLCASSFGGGTDTQYFGPGTRLTVL.

The chain combines TRBV27 with TRBJ2-6; D gene unclear. This CDR3 comprises 14 residues. Germline CDR1 is MNHEY and CDR2 is SMNVEV (reference sequence). Trimming removed 7 bases from V and 0 bases from J, with 7 bases in between. In DNA form, the CDR3 reads TGTGCCAGCAAGGACCGCTCTGGGGCCAACGTCCTGACTTTC. It is translated as CASKDRSGANVLTF.

The chain has TRBV9 and TRBJ2-1; D unclear. The end of the DNA aligns better with TRBJ2-7, so the J call may be wrong. The CDR3 length is 13 residues. Germline values: CDR1 SGDLS, CDR2 YYNGEE. The CDR3 bases are TGTGCCAGCAGTAAGAGCTCCTACAATGAGCAGTACTTC. Translating it yields CASSKSSYNEQYF.

V gene TRBV4-1 combines with J gene TRBJ1-2; 9 nucleotides agree with TRBD1. The CDR3 is 16 amino acids. Germline CDR1 reads MGHRA; CDR2 reads YSYEKL. The V segment lost 5 bases and the J segment 4 bases; nucleotides outside the gene matches: 11. CDR3: CASSIPGQGDLYGYTF. The CDR3, as DNA: TGCGCCAGCAGCATTCCGGGACAGGGCGACCTCTATGGCTACACCTTC.

The table lists this clonotype with a count of one. The genes are TRBV3-1 and TRBJ2-1, with 7 positions matching TRBD2. This CDR3 spans 16 amino acids. Trimming removed 3 bases from V and 2 bases from J; junction bases left unmatched: 7. From germline, CDR1 is LGHDT and CDR2 YNNKEL (reference sequence). For the CDR3, the DNA is TGTGCCAGCAGCCAGTGGGGCGGGGGACCCTACAATGAGCAGTTCTTC. This sequence encodes CASSQWGGGPYNEQFF.

This clonotype turned up a few times. The rearrangement uses TRBV24-1 and TRBJ2-5, with 7 nucleotides matching TRBD1. Per the germline V gene, CDR1 is KGHDR and CDR2 is SFDVKD. There are 17 residues in the CDR3. The junction had 17 bases not matched to a gene; V was cut back by 8 bases and J by 3 bases. Here the CDR3 reads CATTGLEKGAAEETQYF. As DNA, the CDR3 is TGTGCCACCACAGGGTTGGAAAAGGGGGCAGCGGAAGAGACCCAGTACTTC.

V is TRBV28 and J is TRBJ1-1; no clear D gene. Germline lookup yields CDR1 MDHEN and CDR2 SYDVKM. The length of the CDR3 is 12 residues. V was shortened by 5 bases and J by 8 bases, with 12 bases between the two germline ends. The CDR3 loop reads CASSPLRVEAFF. The CDR3 nucleotides are TGTGCCAGCAGTCCCCTGAGGGTGGAAGCTTTCTTT.

CDR3 coding DNA: TGCAGTGCTGGTTGGGAGGGCGGAACAGATACGCAGTATTTT. This encodes CSAGWEGGTDTQYF. The chain joins TRBV20-1 to TRBJ2-3, with 7 positions matching TRBD2. The CDR3 is 14 residues long. In germline, CDR1 is DFQATT, CDR2 SNEGSKA (reference sequence). The trim removed 5 bases at V and 3 bases at J, leaving 8 bases unmatched.

This clonotype was recorded only once. The V and J genes are TRBV9 and TRBJ2-1; 8 bases agree with TRBD2. V shed 5 bases and J 6 bases; nucleotides not matched to a gene: 10. Germline V gene data show CDR1 as SGDLS and CDR2 as YYNGEE. This CDR3 has 15 residues. The CDR3 loop is CASRPPGLATNEQFF. CDR3 in DNA: TGTGCCAGCAGGCCCCCCGGACTAGCAACCAATGAGCAGTTCTTC.

This clonotype was counted only a few times. The V and J genes are TRBV6-5 and TRBJ2-7; 8 bases match TRBD2. This CDR3 is built from 17 residues. The germline gives CDR1 MNHEY, CDR2 SVGAGI. J was trimmed by 7 bases and V by 0 bases; bases with no gene match: 14. The CDR3 is CASSYSTGGPPYNEQYF. CDR3 bases: TGTGCCAGCAGTTACTCGACGGGAGGGCCCCCTTACAATGAGCAGTACTTC.

This clonotype was detected a few times. This chain uses TRBV7-2 with TRBJ2-4, with D perhaps given as TRBD1 or TRBD2 (5 bases each). The J call may not be correct, given that the DNA end is closer to TRBJ2-7. The CDR3 runs to 17 residues. Per germline, CDR1 SGHTA and CDR2 FQGNSA. In DNA, the CDR3 is TGTGCCAGCAGCTCGCCCGGGGCTCTCGGAGTGAATCACGAGCAGTACTTC. This gives the protein CASSSPGALGVNHEQYF.

The rearrangement links TRBV9 to TRBJ2-2; D is possibly TRBD2 (6 bases). This CDR3 is 16 amino acids long. Trimming shortened V by 0 bases and J by 1 base, and 10 bases separated the two germline ends. CDR1 and CDR2 from the germline V gene are SGDLS and YYNGEE. The CDR3 protein is CASSVEISGNTGELFF. CDR3 sequence (DNA): TGTGCCAGCAGCGTAGAGATTAGCGGGAACACCGGGGAGCTGTTTTTT.

J is TRBJ2-7 and V is TRBV11-2; TRBD2 agrees at 8 bases. The CDR3 is 16 residues long. Germline trimming cut 5 bases from V and 5 bases from J; bases unmatched to any gene: 14. CDR1 and CDR2 (germline): SGHAT, FQNNGV. CDR3 in DNA: TGTGCCAGCAGCCCAGAAAGGGGACTAGGTATCCACGAGCAGTACTTC. This encodes CASSPERGLGIHEQYF.

The chain uses TRBV24-1 and TRBJ2-7; 8 bases are shared with TRBD1. Trimming cost V 2 bases and J 8 bases; bases outside gene matches: 16. The CDR3 runs to 17 residues. Looked up from germline, CDR1 is KGHDR and CDR2 is SFDVKD. In nucleotides, the CDR3 is TGTGCCACCAGTGATTCTATACCGGGACAGGAGGGGATGAAGCAGTACTTC. It yields the protein CATSDSIPGQEGMKQYF.

The chain joins TRBV24-1 to TRBJ2-7; tentative D call: TRBD1 (6 bases). The J call could be wrong; TRBJ2-5 is a better fit for the DNA end. The length of the CDR3 is 15 residues. CDR1 and CDR2 from the germline V gene are KGHDR and SFDVKD. This CDR3 is CATSDTGTPSETQYF. The DNA for the CDR3 is TGTGCCACCAGTGACACCGGGACACCTAGTGAGACCCAGTACTTC.

The chain uses TRBV10-3 and TRBJ2-1, with 11 bases that match TRBD2. This CDR3 has 13 residues. Per the germline V gene, CDR1 is ENHRY and CDR2 is SYGVKD. Losses at the gene ends were 10 bases for V and 9 bases for J; bases not matched to a gene: 8. The CDR3 nucleotides read TGTGCCACCATAGCGGGAGGGCCCCGTGAGCAGTTCTTC. Translation: CATIAGGPREQFF.

The rearrangement links TRBV27 to TRBJ2-7; D call uncertain. Trimming removed 5 bases from V and 6 bases from J, with 5 bases in between. Germline V gene sequence: CDR1 MNHEY, CDR2 SMNVEV (reference sequence). The CDR3 has 10 amino acids. The CDR3 DNA is TGTGCCAGCAGTGTAAGCGAGCAGTACTTC. This sequence encodes CASSVSEQYF.

This clonotype showed up just a few times. The chain uses TRBV18 and TRBJ2-3; D not certain. Germline V gene lookup returns CDR1 KGHSH and CDR2 LQKENI. V was cut by 3 bases and J by 0 bases, with 7 bases left in between. CDR3 length: 14 amino acids. The CDR3 sequence: CASSPLESTDTQYF. The CDR3 DNA is TGTGCCAGCTCACCTCTGGAAAGCACAGATACGCAGTATTTT.

There are a few counts of this clonotype. The genes are TRBV5-1 and TRBJ2-6, with 7 positions matching TRBD1. The CDR3 contains 16 residues. Trimming took 5 bases from V and 4 from J; bases not matched to a gene: 9. Germline assignment: CDR1 SGHRS and CDR2 YFSETQ. CDR3 sequence reads: CASRILTGDGANVLTF. As DNA, the CDR3 is TGCGCCAGCAGAATCCTAACAGGGGACGGGGCCAACGTCCTGACTTTC.

This chain uses TRBV4-2 with TRBJ2-5, with 10 bases lining up with TRBD2. The V and J ends lost 1 base and 11 bases, in that order; junction bases with no gene match: 19. From germline, CDR1 is LGHNA and CDR2 YNFKEQ. The CDR3 is 18 amino acids. In DNA form, the CDR3 reads TGTGCCAGCAGCCAAGTCCCCCCCCTAGCGGGGGTTGTAGATGAGCAGTACTTC. The encoded protein is CASSQVPPLAGVVDEQYF.

The chain employs TRBV2 and TRBJ2-1; 10 bases fit TRBD2. In germline, CDR1 is SNHLY, CDR2 FYNNEI. The J segment lost 9 bases and the V segment lost 5 bases, leaving 7 bases of the junction unmatched. The CDR3 totals 14 residues. This CDR3 reads CASSLAGDAIEQFF. CDR3 bases: TGTGCCAGCAGTCTAGCGGGAGACGCAATTGAGCAGTTCTTC.

The rearrangement joins TRBV2 to TRBJ2-5, with D possibly being TRBD1 (5 bases). Deletions cut 7 bases from V and 11 bases from J, with 20 bases between. Germline V gene lookup returns CDR1 SNHLY and CDR2 FYNNEI. The CDR3 runs 13 residues. As DNA, the CDR3 is TGTGCCAGCAACCCAAACCAGGGCAATGAGCAGTACTTC. Translation: CASNPNQGNEQYF.

V is TRBV12-3 or TRBV12-4 and J is TRBJ1-2; 7 positions match TRBD1. The CDR3 is 14 amino acids. V was clipped by 7 bases and J by 1 base; unmatched bases: 6. In DNA, the CDR3 is TGTGCCAGCACCCGACAGGGAAATAACTATGGCTACACCTTC. Amino acids: CASTRQGNNYGYTF.

This chain uses TRBV7-2 with TRBJ2-3; D is perhaps TRBD1 (5 bases). Germline CDR1 is SGHTA and CDR2 is FQGNSA. V was shortened by 9 bases and J by 6 bases, with 16 bases between the two germline ends. The CDR3 covers 13 residues. The CDR3 here is CASASGLGDTQYF. The CDR3 DNA reads as TGTGCCAGTGCTTCAGGGCTGGGGGATACGCAGTATTTT.